The T cell receptor (beta chain) under discussion was sequenced for a study of cytomegalovirus exposure and HLA in healthy donors. Study observations and caveats: Exclusion applied to some V segments, including TRBV6-2 and TRBV6-3, as they were indistinguishable.

V was clipped by 3 bases and J by 8 bases, with 13 bases between them. The length of the CDR3 is 13 residues. In germline, CDR1 is KGHSH, CDR2 LQKENI. About this clone: Antigen: not known.

It was with 60 Vbeta and 13 Jbeta primers that the PCR ran. Clones were read by immunoSEQ multiplex PCR, and TCRdb kept only the in-frame ones, dropping some. Here the sample spans 81,000 or so clones, 65% to 80% being singletons. The receptor was derived from a man aged 60 to 69 in good health and CMV-seronegative. Specimen: PBMCs. The chain uses TRBV18 and TRBJ1-2, with D possibly being TRBD1 (5 bases). For the CDR3, the DNA is TGTGCCAGCTCACCCACAGCGCAGGGCGGCTACACCTTC. Protein: CASSPTAQGGYTF.